The clone carrying this T cell receptor beta chain was observed a single time. The record originates from a study of blood T cell repertoires in COVID-19. Study as a whole: PBMCs, B-cell-depleted T cells, or T cells provided the cDNA or gDNA that made up the material.

The cohort comprised adults aged roughly 18 to 95 years residing in 20 to 25 US areas. Membership in each cohort depended on participant-reported clinical history. Each recovered donor of Cohort 3 presented with two negative PCRs, clearance, or symptom resolution. This CDR3 has 17 amino acids. Germline-derived CDR1 and CDR2 are MNHEY and SVGEGT. Trimming removed 2 bases from V and 7 bases from J, with 21 bases in between. Profiling relied on immunoSEQ multiplex PCR, and the TCRdb table lists in-frame clones only, not all of them. The data show a few hundred thousand clones, 80% to 85% seen once. The sample consisted of PBMCs or T cells enriched from blood (not recorded which). The chain uses TRBV6-2 or TRBV6-3 and TRBJ2-4; tentative D call: TRBD1 (5 bases). The source of this sequence is a woman aged 50 to 60 who had recovered from COVID-19. CDR3 nucleotide sequence: TGTGCCAGCAGTTACAATGGGGAAGGGGTGTTCGACAACATTCAGTACTTC. Protein product: CASSYNGEGVFDNIQYF.